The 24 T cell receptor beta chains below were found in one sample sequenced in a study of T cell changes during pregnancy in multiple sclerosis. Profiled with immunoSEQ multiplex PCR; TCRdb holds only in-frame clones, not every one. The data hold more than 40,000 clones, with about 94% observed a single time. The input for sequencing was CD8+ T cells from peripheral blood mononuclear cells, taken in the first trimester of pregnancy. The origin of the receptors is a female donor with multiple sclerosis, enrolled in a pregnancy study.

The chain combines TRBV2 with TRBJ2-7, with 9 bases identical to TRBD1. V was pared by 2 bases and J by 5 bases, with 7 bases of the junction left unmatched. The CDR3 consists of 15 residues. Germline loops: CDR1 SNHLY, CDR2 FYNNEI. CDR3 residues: CASSETEGTGHEQYF. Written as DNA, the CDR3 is TGTGCCAGCAGTGAAACCGAAGGGACAGGGCACGAGCAGTACTTC.

CDR3 DNA sequence: TGTGCCAGTAGTGTAGCGGGAGGGCCCTACAATGAGCAGTTCTTC. It encodes CASSVAGGPYNEQFF. The rearrangement uses TRBV19 and TRBJ2-1, with 11 bases matching TRBD2. J gave up 2 bases and V 5 bases, and 2 bases lay outside the gene matches. The CDR3 has 15 amino acids. Looked up from germline, CDR1 is LNHDA and CDR2 is SQIVND (reference sequence).

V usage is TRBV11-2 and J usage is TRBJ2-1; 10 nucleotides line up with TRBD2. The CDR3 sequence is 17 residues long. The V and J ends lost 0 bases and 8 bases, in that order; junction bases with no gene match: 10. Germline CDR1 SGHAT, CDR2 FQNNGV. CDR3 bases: TGTGCCAGCAGCTTAGATGTCGGCAGCGGGAGGGCCGATGAGCAGTTCTTC. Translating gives CASSLDVGSGRADEQFF.

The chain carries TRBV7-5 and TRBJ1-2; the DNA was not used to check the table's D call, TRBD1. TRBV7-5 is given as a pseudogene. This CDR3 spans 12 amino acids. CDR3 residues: CVRSPGGCGYTF. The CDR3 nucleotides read TGTGTCAGAAGCCCAGGGGGGTGTGGCTACACCTTC.

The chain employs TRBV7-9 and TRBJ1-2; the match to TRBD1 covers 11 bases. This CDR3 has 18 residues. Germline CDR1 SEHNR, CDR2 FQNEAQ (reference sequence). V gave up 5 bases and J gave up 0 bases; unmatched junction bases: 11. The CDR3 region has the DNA TGTGCCAGCAGCCGAGGAGGACAGGGGGCGCGAGCTAACTATGGCTACACCTTC. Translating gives CASSRGGQGARANYGYTF.

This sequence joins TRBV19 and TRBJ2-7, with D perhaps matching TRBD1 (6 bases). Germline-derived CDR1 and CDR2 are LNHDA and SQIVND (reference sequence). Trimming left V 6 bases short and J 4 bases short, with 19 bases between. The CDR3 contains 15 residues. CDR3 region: CASREQDSEGYEQYF. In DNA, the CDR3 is TGTGCCAGTAGAGAACAGGACAGCGAAGGGTACGAGCAGTACTTC. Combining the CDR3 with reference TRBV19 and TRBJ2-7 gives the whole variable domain DGGITQSPKYLFRKEGQNVTLSCEQNLNHDAMYWYRQDPGQGLRLIYYSQIVNDFQKGDIAEGYSVSREKKESFPLTVTSAQKNPTAFYLCASREQDSEGYEQYFGPGTRLTVT.

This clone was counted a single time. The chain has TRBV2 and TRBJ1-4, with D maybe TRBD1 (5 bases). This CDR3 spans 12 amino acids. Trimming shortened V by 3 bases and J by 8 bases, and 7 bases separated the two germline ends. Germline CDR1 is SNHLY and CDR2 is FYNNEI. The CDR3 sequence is CASSDRAEKLFF. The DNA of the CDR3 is TGTGCCAGCAGTGACAGGGCCGAAAAACTGTTTTTT.

The CDR3 loop is CASSEGIYNEQFF. In nucleotides, the CDR3 is TGTGCCAGCAGTGAGGGCATTTACAATGAGCAGTTCTTC. The chain couples TRBV6-4 to TRBJ2-1; D unresolved. The length of the CDR3 is 13 residues. V was cut by 3 bases and J by 4 bases, with 7 bases left in between. CDR1 and CDR2 from the germline V gene are MRHNA and SNTAGT.

CDR3 sequence reads: CASSKGTNTGELFF. The DNA for the CDR3 is TGTGCCAGCAGTAAGGGGACGAACACCGGGGAGCTGTTTTTT. The chain combines TRBV27 with TRBJ2-2, with a weak D call TRBD1 (5 bases). There are 14 residues in the CDR3. Trimming stripped 5 bases from V and 0 bases from J, with 7 bases between. Germline V lookup: CDR1 MNHEY, CDR2 SMNVEV (reference sequence).

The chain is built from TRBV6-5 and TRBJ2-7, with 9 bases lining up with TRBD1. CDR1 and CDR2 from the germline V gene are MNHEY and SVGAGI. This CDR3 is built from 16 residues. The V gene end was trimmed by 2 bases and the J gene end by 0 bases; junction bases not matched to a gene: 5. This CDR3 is CASSYVGTGSSYEQYF. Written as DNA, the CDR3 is TGTGCCAGCAGTTACGTCGGGACAGGGAGCTCCTACGAGCAGTACTTC.

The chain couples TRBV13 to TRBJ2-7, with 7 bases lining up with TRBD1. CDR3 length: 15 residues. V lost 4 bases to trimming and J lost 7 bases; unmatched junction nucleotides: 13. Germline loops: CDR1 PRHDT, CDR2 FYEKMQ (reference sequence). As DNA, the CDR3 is TGTGCCAGCAGCTCTCTGACAGGGATCGTAATAGAGCAGTACTTC. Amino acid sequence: CASSSLTGIVIEQYF.

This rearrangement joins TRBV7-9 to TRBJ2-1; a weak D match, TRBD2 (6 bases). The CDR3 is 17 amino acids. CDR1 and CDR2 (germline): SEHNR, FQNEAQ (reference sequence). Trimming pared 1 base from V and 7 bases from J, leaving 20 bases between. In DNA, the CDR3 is TGTGCCAGCAGCTTAGTCTCTAGCGTCACAAGGCGGAATGAGCAGTTCTTC. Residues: CASSLVSSVTRRNEQFF.

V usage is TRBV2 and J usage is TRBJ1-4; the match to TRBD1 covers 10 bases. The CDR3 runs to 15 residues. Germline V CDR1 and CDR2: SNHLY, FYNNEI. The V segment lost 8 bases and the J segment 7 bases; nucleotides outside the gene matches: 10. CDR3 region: CASLRPRDRGEKLFF. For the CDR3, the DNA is TGTGCCAGCCTACGACCACGGGACAGGGGTGAAAAACTGTTTTTT.

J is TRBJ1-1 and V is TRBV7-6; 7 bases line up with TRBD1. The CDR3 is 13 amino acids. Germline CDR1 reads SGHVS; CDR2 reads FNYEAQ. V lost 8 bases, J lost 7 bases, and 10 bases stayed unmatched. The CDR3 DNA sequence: TGTGCCAGCTCCTGGACAGGCCTCGGTGAAGCTTTCTTT. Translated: CASSWTGLGEAFF.

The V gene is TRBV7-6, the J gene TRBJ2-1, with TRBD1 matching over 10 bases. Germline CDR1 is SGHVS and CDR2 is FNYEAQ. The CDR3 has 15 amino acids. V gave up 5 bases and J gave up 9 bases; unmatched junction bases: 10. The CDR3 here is CASSNPGTGDLEQFF. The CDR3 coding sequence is TGTGCCAGCAGCAACCCGGGGACAGGGGATCTTGAGCAGTTCTTC.

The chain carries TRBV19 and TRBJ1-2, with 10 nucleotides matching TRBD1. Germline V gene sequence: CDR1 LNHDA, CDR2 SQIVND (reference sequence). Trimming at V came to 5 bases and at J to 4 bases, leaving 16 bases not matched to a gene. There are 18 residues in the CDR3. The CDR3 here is CASSFRRTGGANSYGYTF. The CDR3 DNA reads TGTGCCAGTAGTTTTAGGCGGACAGGGGGAGCCAATTCCTATGGCTACACCTTC.

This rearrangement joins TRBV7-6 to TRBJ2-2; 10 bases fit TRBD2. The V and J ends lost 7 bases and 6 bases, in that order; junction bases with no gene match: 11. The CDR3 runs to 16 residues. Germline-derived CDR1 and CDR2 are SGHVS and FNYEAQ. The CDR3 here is CASTLSGLAGAGELFF. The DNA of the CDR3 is TGTGCCAGCACCCTTAGCGGGCTAGCGGGAGCCGGGGAGCTGTTTTTT.

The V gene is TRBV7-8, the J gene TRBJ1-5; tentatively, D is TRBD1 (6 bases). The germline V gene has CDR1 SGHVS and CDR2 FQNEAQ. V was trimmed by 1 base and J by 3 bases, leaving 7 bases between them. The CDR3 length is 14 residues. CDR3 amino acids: CASSLGTDNQPQHF. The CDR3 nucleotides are TGTGCCAGCAGCTTAGGGACAGACAATCAGCCCCAGCATTTT.

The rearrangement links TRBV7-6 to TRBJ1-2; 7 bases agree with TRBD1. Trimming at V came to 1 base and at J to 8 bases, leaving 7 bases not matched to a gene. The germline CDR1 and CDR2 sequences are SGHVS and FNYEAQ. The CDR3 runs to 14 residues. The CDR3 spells CASSLGDRWGGYTF. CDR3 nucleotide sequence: TGTGCCAGCAGCTTAGGGGACAGATGGGGGGGCTACACCTTC.

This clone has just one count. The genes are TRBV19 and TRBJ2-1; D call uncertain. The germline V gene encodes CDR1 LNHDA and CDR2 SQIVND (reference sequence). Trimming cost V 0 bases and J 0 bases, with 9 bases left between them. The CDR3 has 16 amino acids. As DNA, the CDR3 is TGTGCCAGTAGTATAGAGGGCTCCATCTCCTACAATGAGCAGTTCTTC. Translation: CASSIEGSISYNEQFF.

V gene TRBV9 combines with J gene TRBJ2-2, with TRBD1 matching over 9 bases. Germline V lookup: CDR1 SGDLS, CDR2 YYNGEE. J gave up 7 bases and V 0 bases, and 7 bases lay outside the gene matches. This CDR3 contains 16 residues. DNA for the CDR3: TGTGCCAGCAGCGTAGACGGGACAGGGATTGACGGGGAGCTGTTTTTT. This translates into CASSVDGTGIDGELFF.

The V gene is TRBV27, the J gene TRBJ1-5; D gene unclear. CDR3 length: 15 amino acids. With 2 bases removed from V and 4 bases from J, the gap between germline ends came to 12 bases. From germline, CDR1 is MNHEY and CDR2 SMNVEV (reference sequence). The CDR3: CASSLGGGLNQPQHF. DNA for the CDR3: TGTGCCAGCAGTTTAGGAGGCGGCCTAAATCAGCCCCAGCATTTT.

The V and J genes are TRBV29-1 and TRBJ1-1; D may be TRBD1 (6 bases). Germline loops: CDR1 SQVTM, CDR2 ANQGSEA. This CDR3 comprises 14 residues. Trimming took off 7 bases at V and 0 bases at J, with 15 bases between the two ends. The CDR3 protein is CSAGGDTMNTEAFF. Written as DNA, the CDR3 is TGCAGCGCCGGGGGGGACACCATGAACACTGAAGCTTTCTTT.

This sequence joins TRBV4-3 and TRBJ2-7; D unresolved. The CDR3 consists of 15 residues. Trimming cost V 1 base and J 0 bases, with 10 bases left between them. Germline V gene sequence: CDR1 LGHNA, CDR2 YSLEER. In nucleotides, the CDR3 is TGCGCCAGCAGCCAAGTCTGGCCAAGCTCCTACGAGCAGTACTTC. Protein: CASSQVWPSSYEQYF.